The T cell receptor (beta chain) under discussion was sequenced for a study of Graves' ophthalmopathy and Graves' hyperthyroidism. About 10 ml of fresh blood yielded the PBMCs by density gradient. The V gene end was trimmed by 4 bases and the J gene end by 9 bases; junction bases not matched to a gene: 3. The CDR3 length is 12 residues. Germline-derived CDR1 and CDR2 are SGHRS and YFSETQ. As the template, RNA transcripts were used to amplify TCR beta CDR3 regions. Investigators did first-round RT-PCR with HTBI primers, then second-round multiplex PCR. A single record per CDR3 protein comes from TCRdb applying MiXCR to the multiplex PCR reads. In the table there are about 210,000 distinct CDR3 sequences, under 30% of which are singletons. At least ten counts were recorded for this clonotype.

Sequenced material: peripheral blood. The sequence came from a man in his forties or fifties with Graves' ophthalmopathy. The rearrangement links TRBV5-1 to TRBJ1-1; TRBD1 matches at 10 bases. This chain's CDR3 is CASSEGQGKAFF. The CDR3 coding sequence is TGCGCCAGCAGCGAGGGACAGGGGAAAGCTTTCTTT.